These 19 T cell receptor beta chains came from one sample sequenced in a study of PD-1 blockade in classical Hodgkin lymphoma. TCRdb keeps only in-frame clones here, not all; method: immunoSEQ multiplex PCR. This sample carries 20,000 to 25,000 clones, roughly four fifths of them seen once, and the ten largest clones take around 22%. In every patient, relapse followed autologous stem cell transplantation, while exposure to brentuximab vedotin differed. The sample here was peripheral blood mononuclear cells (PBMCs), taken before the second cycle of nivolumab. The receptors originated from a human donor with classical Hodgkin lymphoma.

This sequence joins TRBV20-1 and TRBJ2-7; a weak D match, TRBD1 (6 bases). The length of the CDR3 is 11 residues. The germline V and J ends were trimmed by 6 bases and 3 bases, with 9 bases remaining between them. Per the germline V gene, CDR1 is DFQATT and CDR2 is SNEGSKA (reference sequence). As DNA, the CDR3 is TGCAGTGCGAGGGACAACTACGAGCAGTACTTC. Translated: CSARDNYEQYF.

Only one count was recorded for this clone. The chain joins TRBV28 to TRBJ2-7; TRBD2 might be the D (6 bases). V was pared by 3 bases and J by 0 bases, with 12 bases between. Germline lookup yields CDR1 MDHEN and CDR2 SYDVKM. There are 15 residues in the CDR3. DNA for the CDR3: TGTGCCAGCAGTTTTTTACTAGCCGACTCCTACGAGCAGTACTTC. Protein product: CASSFLLADSYEQYF.

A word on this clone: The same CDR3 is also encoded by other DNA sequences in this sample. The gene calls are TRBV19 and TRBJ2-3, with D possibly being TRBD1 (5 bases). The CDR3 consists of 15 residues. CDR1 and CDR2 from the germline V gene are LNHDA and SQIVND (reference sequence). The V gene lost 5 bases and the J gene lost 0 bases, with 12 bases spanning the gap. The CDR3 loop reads CASSARQGSTDTQYF. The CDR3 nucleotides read TGTGCCAGTAGTGCTCGGCAGGGAAGCACAGATACGCAGTATTTT.

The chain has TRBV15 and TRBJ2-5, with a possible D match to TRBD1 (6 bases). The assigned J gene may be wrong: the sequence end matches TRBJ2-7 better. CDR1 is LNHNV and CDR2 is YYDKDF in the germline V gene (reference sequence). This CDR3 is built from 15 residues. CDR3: CAVSRGHPENYEQYF. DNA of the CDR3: TGTGCCGTATCTAGGGGACACCCGGAAAACTACGAGCAGTACTTC.

This CDR3 reads CASSTLGGTYNEQFF. The CDR3 bases are TGTGCCAGCTCAACCCTAGGGGGCACCTACAATGAGCAGTTCTTC. The chain is built from TRBV18 and TRBJ2-1, with 7 bases fitting TRBD1. CDR1 is KGHSH and CDR2 is LQKENI in the germline V gene. Trimming cost V 5 bases and J 2 bases; bases outside gene matches: 6. The CDR3 contains 15 residues.

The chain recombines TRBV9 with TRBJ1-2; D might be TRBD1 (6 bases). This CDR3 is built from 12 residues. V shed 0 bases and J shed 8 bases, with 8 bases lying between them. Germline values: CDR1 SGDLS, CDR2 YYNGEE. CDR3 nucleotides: TGTGCCAGCAGCGTAGGGGGGCGAGGCTACACCTTC. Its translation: CASSVGGRGYTF.

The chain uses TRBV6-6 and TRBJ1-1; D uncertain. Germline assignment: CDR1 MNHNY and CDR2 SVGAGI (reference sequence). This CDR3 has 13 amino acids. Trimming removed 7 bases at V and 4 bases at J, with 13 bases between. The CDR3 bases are TGTGCCAGCAACGAGGACGTGCGCACTGAAGCTTTCTTT. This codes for CASNEDVRTEAFF.

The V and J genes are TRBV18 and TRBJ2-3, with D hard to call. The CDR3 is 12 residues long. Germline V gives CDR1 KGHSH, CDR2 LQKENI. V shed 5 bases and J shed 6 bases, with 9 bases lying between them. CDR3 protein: CASSSRPDTQYF. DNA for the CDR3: TGTGCCAGCTCATCCCGACCGGATACGCAGTATTTT.

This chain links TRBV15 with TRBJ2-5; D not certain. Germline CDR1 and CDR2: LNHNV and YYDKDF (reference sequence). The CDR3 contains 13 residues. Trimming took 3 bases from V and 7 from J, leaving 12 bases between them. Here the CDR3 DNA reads TGTGCCACCAGCAGGGACGGACCCGCGACCCAGTACTTC. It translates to CATSRDGPATQYF.

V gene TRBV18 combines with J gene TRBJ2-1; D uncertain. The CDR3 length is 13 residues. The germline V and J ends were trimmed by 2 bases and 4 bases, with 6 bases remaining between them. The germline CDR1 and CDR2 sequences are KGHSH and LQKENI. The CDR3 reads CASSPGSYNEQFF. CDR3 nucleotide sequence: TGTGCCAGCTCACCAGGGTCTTACAATGAGCAGTTCTTC.

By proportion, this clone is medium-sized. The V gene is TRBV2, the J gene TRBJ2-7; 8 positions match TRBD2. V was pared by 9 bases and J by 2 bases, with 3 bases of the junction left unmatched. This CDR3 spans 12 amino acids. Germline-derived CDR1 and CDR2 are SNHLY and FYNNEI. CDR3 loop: CARDGGAYEQYF. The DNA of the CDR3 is TGTGCCAGAGACGGGGGGGCCTACGAGCAGTACTTC.

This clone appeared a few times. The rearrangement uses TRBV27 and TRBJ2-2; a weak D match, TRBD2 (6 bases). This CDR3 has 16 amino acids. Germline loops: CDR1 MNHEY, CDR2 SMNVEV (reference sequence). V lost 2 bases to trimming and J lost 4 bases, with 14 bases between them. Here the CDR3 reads CASSLLATMFTGELFF. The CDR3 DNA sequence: TGTGCCAGCAGTTTACTAGCGACCATGTTCACCGGGGAGCTGTTTTTT.

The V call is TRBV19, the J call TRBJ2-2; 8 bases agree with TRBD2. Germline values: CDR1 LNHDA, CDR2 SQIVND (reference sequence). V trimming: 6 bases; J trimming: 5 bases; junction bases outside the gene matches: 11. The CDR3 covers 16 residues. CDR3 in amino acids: CASRVAGTVATGELFF. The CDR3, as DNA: TGTGCCAGTAGGGTAGCGGGGACGGTGGCTACCGGGGAGCTGTTTTTT. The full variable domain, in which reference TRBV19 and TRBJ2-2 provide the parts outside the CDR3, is DGGITQSPKYLFRKEGQNVTLSCEQNLNHDAMYWYRQDPGQGLRLIYYSQIVNDFQKGDIAEGYSVSREKKESFPLTVTSAQKNPTAFYLCASRVAGTVATGELFFGEGSRLTVL.

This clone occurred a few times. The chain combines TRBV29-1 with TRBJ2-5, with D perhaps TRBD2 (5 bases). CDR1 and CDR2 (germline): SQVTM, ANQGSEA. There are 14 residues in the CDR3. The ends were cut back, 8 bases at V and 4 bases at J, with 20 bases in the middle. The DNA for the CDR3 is TGCAGCACTAGGCTAGCAGACAAAAGAGAGACCCAGTACTTC. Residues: CSTRLADKRETQYF. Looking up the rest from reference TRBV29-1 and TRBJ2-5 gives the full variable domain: SAVISQKPSRDICQRGTSLTIQCQVDSQVTMMFWYRQQPGQSLTLIATANQGSEATYESGFVIDKFPISRPNLTFSTLTVSNMSPEDSSIYLCSTRLADKRETQYFGPGTRLLVL.

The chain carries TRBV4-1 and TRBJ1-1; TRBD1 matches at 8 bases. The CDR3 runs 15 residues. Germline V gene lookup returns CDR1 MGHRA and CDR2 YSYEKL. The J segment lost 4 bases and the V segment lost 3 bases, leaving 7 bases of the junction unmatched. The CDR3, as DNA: TGCGCCAGCAGCCATATTGGACAGGGCGGCACTGAAGCTTTCTTT. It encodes CASSHIGQGGTEAFF.

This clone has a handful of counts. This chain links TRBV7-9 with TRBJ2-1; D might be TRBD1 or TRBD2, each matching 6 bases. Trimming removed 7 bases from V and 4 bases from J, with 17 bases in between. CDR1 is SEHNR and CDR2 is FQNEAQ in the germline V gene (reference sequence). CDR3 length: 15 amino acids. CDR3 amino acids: CASNGGVKGYNEQFF. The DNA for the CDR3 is TGTGCCAGCAACGGGGGCGTGAAGGGGTACAATGAGCAGTTCTTC.

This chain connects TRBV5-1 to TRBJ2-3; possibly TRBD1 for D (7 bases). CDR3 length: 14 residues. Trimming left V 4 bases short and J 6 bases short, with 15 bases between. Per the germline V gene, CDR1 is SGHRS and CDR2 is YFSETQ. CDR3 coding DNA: TGCGCCAGCAGCCAGGGGGGTCTCGGGGATACGCAGTATTTT. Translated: CASSQGGLGDTQYF.

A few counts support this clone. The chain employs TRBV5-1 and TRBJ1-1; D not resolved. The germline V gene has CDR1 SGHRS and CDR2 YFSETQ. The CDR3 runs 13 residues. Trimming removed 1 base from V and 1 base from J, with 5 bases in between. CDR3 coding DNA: TGCGCCAGCAGCTTGAGATCGAACACTGAAGCTTTCTTT. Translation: CASSLRSNTEAFF.

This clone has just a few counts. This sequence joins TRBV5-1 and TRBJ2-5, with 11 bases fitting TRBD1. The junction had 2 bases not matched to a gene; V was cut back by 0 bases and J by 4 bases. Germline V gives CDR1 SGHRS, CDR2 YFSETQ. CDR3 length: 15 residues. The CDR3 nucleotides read TGCGCCAGCAGCTTGGAAGGGACAGGGGGAGAGACCCAGTACTTC. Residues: CASSLEGTGGETQYF.